This T cell receptor (beta chain) was sequenced in a study of CD8 T cells in ankylosing spondylitis (dated by TCRdb to 2015 to 2018). Context from the whole study: To find TCR variants linked to disease, the study profiled T cell receptor beta repertoires in ankylosing spondylitis patients and healthy donors. The full study cohort comprised approximately 23 ankylosing spondylitis patients and approximately 100 healthy donors. Peripheral blood samples were taken, and synovial fluid was additionally collected from ankylosing spondylitis patients.

This clonotype appeared many times. No antigen is known for it. Base qualities are missing; no much larger clone stands one base away. The junction shows trimming of 0 bases on V and 6 bases on J, and the gene matches do not reach 10 bases of it. The germline V gene specifies SGHRS as CDR1 and YFSETQ as CDR2. Measured from the cysteine to the phenylalanine, the CDR3 is 17 residues long. Solely the CDR3 DNA is kept, with 51 bases framed from the first base. The sequencer listed for this sample is Illumina HiSeq 2500. TCR beta libraries were prepared by quantitative 5'-RACE with molecular barcodes. On the authors' methods: A new computational method based on a probabilistic model of VDJ rearrangement was used to identify disease-linked TCR variants. TCRdb took the public reads, trimmed them with fastp at Q25, ran MiXCR for clone calling and kept in-frame beta chains. Rows matching on CDR3 protein sequence are summarized as one entry with the most common DNA and genes. These V and J calls are TCRdb output, not the study's own analysis. This sample is represented by fewer than 550,000 distinct CDR3 sequences; under 5.5% of them were singletons. The top ten constitute roughly 3.3% of the sample.

Broader findings and caveats from the paper: Blood from ankylosing spondylitis patients appeared to be characterized by a TCR beta motif composed of about eight highly homologous amino acid variants. The disease-linked clones had a CD8+ phenotype and were found at relatively low frequencies in peripheral blood. Some TCR beta motif variants had previously been reported in synovial fluid and blood of reactive arthritis patients, which suggested common disease-initiation mechanisms. The disease-linked clones were reported to be significantly enriched in matched synovial fluid samples from ankylosing spondylitis patients.

Input material: blood, either unsorted or a sorted T cell fraction (not recorded which). This sequence uses TRBV5-1 and TRBJ2-3; 10 nucleotides in the junction match TRBD2. The clonotype originates from a male donor with ankylosing spondylitis. The DNA reads TGCGCCAGCAGCTTGGGGCCTAGCGGGAGAAAGGGTGATACGCAGTATTTT. The resulting protein is CASSLGPSGRKGDTQYF.